This is a list of T cell receptor beta chains from one sample in a study of blood T cell repertoires in COVID-19. Sequenced by immunoSEQ multiplex PCR; TCRdb stores in-frame clones only, minus some. The sample contains roughly 190,000 clones, roughly 82% of which appear only once. The material sequenced was PBMCs or T cells enriched from blood (not recorded which). These receptors were collected from a middle-aged man who had recovered from COVID-19. The CDR3 runs from the conserved cysteine through the conserved F or W.

TRBJ1-4,TRBV20-1,CSAQGREKLFF
TRBJ1-3,TRBV5-6,CASSLTGRSGNTIYF
TRBJ1-1,TRBV6-5,CASSYRQGVPAFF
TRBJ1-2,TRBV29-1,CSVETGAGDYGYTF
TRBJ2-7,TRBV5-5,CASSLAGGGGATSGNEQYF
TRBJ2-3,TRBV5-4,CASSSARSEDTDTQYF
TRBJ1-1,TRBV27,CASSLSGGSEAFF
TRBJ1-1,TRBV29-1,CSVEYPGRGTEAFF
TRBJ1-5,TRBV7-9,CASSLAGTLDQPQHF
TRBJ1-6,TRBV12-3/TRBV12-4,CASSQGIDSPLHF
TRBJ2-2,TRBV29-1,CSVVGSRNMNTGELFF
TRBJ1-1,TRBV7-9,CASSFAGGEDFF
TRBJ1-2,TRBV28,CASRDGTGGIYGYTF
TRBJ2-2,TRBV19,CASSISSGRSSGELFF
TRBJ2-3,TRBV19,CASSIDVWGTSGTDTQYF